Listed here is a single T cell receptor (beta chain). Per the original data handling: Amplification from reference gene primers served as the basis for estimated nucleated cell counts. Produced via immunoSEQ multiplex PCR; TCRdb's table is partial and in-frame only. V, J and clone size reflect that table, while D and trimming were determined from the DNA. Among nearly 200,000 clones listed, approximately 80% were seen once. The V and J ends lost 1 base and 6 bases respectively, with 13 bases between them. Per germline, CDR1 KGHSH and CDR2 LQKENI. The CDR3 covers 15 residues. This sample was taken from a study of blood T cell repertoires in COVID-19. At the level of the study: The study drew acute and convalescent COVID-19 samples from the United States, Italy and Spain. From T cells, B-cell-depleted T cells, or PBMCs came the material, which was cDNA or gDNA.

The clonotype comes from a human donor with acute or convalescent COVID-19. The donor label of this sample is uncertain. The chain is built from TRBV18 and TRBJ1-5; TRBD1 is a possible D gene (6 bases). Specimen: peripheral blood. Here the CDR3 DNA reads TGTGCCAGCTCACCACAGGGGGTCCACGGTCAGCCCCAGCATTTT. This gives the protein CASSPQGVHGQPQHF.